These T cell receptor beta chains were read from a single sample in a study of neurological immune-mediated disorders. TCRdb re-called the 5' RACE reads through MiXCR, storing one row per CDR3 protein. The top ten hold 7.9% of the sample, which has some 87,000 distinct CDR3 sequences, approximately 5.8% seen once. Material: PBMCs. The receptor source for this set is a woman aged 60 to 75 with multiple sclerosis. CDR3s include the opening cysteine and the closing phenylalanine or tryptophan. A D gene is named only where the DNA matches it firmly. Size values are once, few and many counts, or a class for expanded clones, and some rows have none.

abundance: many; len: 13; d_gene: -; v_gene: TRBV7-8; j_gene: TRBJ1-1; CDR3aa: CASSVIQGTEAFF; CDR3nt: TGTGCCAGCAGCGTAATACAGGGCACTGAAGCTTTCTTT
abundance: many; len: 15; d_gene: -; v_gene: TRBV12-3/TRBV12-4; j_gene: TRBJ2-5; CDR3aa: CASSFFGELGETQYF; CDR3nt: TGTGCCAGCAGTTTCTTCGGAGAATTGGGAGAGACCCAGTACTTC
abundance: many; len: 16; d_gene: TRBD2; v_gene: TRBV5-1; j_gene: TRBJ2-1; CDR3aa: CASSWTSGGSYNEQFF; CDR3nt: TGCGCCAGCAGCTGGACTAGCGGGGGGTCCTACAATGAGCAGTTCTTC
abundance: many; len: 15; d_gene: TRBD2; v_gene: TRBV5-4; j_gene: TRBJ2-3; CDR3aa: CASSRTSDDTDTQYF; CDR3nt: TGTGCCAGCAGCCGGACTAGCGATGACACAGATACGCAGTATTTT
abundance: many; len: 11; d_gene: -; v_gene: TRBV12-3/TRBV12-4; j_gene: TRBJ2-3; CDR3aa: CASSLLDTQYF; CDR3nt: TGTGCCAGCAGTTTATTGGATACGCAGTATTTT
abundance: many; len: 13; d_gene: -; v_gene: TRBV11-2; j_gene: TRBJ2-5; CDR3aa: CASTRTVQETQYF; CDR3nt: TGTGCCAGCACCAGGACAGTACAAGAGACCCAGTACTTC
abundance: many; len: 15; d_gene: TRBD2; v_gene: TRBV12-3/TRBV12-4; j_gene: TRBJ2-1; CDR3aa: CASSRSGGKYNEQFF; CDR3nt: TGTGCCAGCAGCCGTAGCGGGGGAAAGTACAATGAGCAGTTCTTC
abundance: many; len: 15; d_gene: -; v_gene: TRBV3-1; j_gene: TRBJ1-1; CDR3aa: CASSQPGSKNTEAFF; CDR3nt: TGTGCCAGCAGCCAACCAGGCTCAAAGAACACTGAAGCTTTCTTT
abundance: many; len: 15; d_gene: -; v_gene: TRBV5-1; j_gene: TRBJ1-3; CDR3aa: CASSLEDARVNTIYF; CDR3nt: TGCGCCAGCAGCTTGGAGGACGCGCGAGTAAACACCATATATTTT
abundance: many; len: 12; d_gene: -; v_gene: TRBV7-9; j_gene: TRBJ2-3; CDR3aa: CASSLERDTQYF; CDR3nt: TGTGCCAGCAGCTTAGAACGAGATACGCAGTATTTT
abundance: many; len: 14; d_gene: -; v_gene: TRBV12-3/TRBV12-4; j_gene: TRBJ2-7; CDR3aa: CASSFIPRVGEQYF; CDR3nt: TGTGCCAGCAGTTTTATTCCGCGGGTAGGCGAGCAGTACTTC
abundance: -; len: 17; d_gene: -; v_gene: TRBV5-1; j_gene: TRBJ1-3; CDR3aa: CASSGAGTPSSGNTIYF; CDR3nt: TGCGCCAGCAGCGGGGCCGGGACACCGAGCTCTGGAAACACCATATATTTT
abundance: many; len: 15; d_gene: -; v_gene: TRBV15; j_gene: TRBJ2-3; CDR3aa: CATSRQDLSADTQYF; CDR3nt: TGTGCCACCAGCAGACAGGATCTTTCCGCAGATACGCAGTATTTT
abundance: few; len: 15; d_gene: -; v_gene: TRBV5-1; j_gene: TRBJ1-4; CDR3aa: CASSLLGRFNEKLFF; CDR3nt: TGCGCCAGCAGCCTACTGGGGCGGTTTAATGAAAAACTGTTTTTT
abundance: -; len: 15; d_gene: -; v_gene: TRBV20-1; j_gene: TRBJ1-2; CDR3aa: CSASVPGGLTYGYTF; CDR3nt: TGCAGTGCTAGCGTTCCGGGAGGGCTTACCTATGGCTACACCTTC
abundance: many; len: 13; d_gene: -; v_gene: TRBV10-1; j_gene: TRBJ2-5; CDR3aa: CASSNQGRETQYF; CDR3nt: TGCGCCAGCAGTAACCAAGGGAGAGAGACCCAGTACTTC
abundance: few; len: 11; d_gene: TRBD1; v_gene: TRBV29-1; j_gene: TRBJ2-1; CDR3aa: CSDTGGYEQFF; CDR3nt: TGCAGCGATACAGGGGGCTATGAGCAGTTCTTC
abundance: -; len: 14; d_gene: TRBD1; v_gene: TRBV19; j_gene: TRBJ1-4; CDR3aa: CASSILRTGEKLFF; CDR3nt: TGTGCCAGTAGTATTCTCCGGACAGGTGAAAAACTGTTTTTT
abundance: many; len: 13; d_gene: -; v_gene: TRBV6-5; j_gene: TRBJ2-5; CDR3aa: CASSYSGRETQYF; CDR3nt: TGTGCCAGCAGTTACTCAGGGAGGGAGACCCAGTACTTC
abundance: many; len: 12; d_gene: TRBD1; v_gene: TRBV5-1; j_gene: TRBJ1-1; CDR3aa: CASSEQGAEAFF; CDR3nt: TGCGCCAGCAGCGAACAGGGGGCAGAAGCTTTCTTT
abundance: few; len: 15; d_gene: -; v_gene: TRBV6-5; j_gene: TRBJ1-2; CDR3aa: CASSSPRGVNYGYTF; CDR3nt: TGTGCCAGCAGTTCCCCTCGGGGGGTGAACTATGGCTACACCTTC
abundance: many; len: 13; d_gene: -; v_gene: TRBV5-1; j_gene: TRBJ2-7; CDR3aa: CASSLRGYYEQYF; CDR3nt: TGCGCCAGCTCCCTGAGGGGTTACTACGAGCAGTACTTC
abundance: many; len: 13; d_gene: -; v_gene: TRBV29-1; j_gene: TRBJ1-1; CDR3aa: CSVESQDTREAFF; CDR3nt: TGCAGCGTTGAATCCCAGGACACGCGTGAAGCTTTCTTT
abundance: few; len: 12; d_gene: -; v_gene: TRBV5-1; j_gene: TRBJ2-7; CDR3aa: CASSAQGYEQYF; CDR3nt: TGCGCCAGCAGCGCCCAGGGATACGAGCAGTACTTC
abundance: many; len: 14; d_gene: TRBD1; v_gene: TRBV7-2; j_gene: TRBJ2-5; CDR3aa: CASSLQGAGETQYF; CDR3nt: TGTGCCAGCAGCCTACAGGGGGCCGGGGAGACCCAGTACTTC
abundance: many; len: 16; d_gene: -; v_gene: TRBV10-3; j_gene: TRBJ1-5; CDR3aa: CAISESIGGNNQPQHF; CDR3nt: TGTGCCATCAGTGAGTCAATAGGAGGTAACAATCAGCCCCAGCATTTT
abundance: many; len: 14; d_gene: TRBD1; v_gene: TRBV5-1; j_gene: TRBJ2-7; CDR3aa: CASSYGTGNYEQYF; CDR3nt: TGCGCCAGCAGTTACGGGACAGGTAACTACGAGCAGTACTTC
abundance: many; len: 14; d_gene: -; v_gene: TRBV4-1; j_gene: TRBJ2-3; CDR3aa: CASSQVSSTDTQYF; CDR3nt: TGCGCCAGCAGCCAAGTATCTTCCACGGATACGCAGTATTTT
abundance: many; len: 16; d_gene: TRBD1; v_gene: TRBV4-1; j_gene: TRBJ2-7; CDR3aa: CASSQKGQGGTYEQYF; CDR3nt: TGCGCCAGCAGCCAAAAGGGACAGGGTGGGACCTACGAGCAGTACTTC
abundance: many; len: 16; d_gene: -; v_gene: TRBV24-1; j_gene: TRBJ2-3; CDR3aa: CATSDRRGPSTDTQYF; CDR3nt: TGTGCCACCAGTGATCGGCGGGGCCCTAGCACAGATACGCAGTATTTT
abundance: many; len: 14; d_gene: -; v_gene: TRBV5-1; j_gene: TRBJ1-1; CDR3aa: CASSLTVMNTEAFF; CDR3nt: TGCGCCAGCAGCTTGACAGTTATGAACACTGAAGCTTTCTTT
abundance: many; len: 15; d_gene: -; v_gene: TRBV5-1; j_gene: TRBJ1-1; CDR3aa: CASSLGTLLNTEAFF; CDR3nt: TGCGCCAGCAGCTTGGGGACTTTGCTGAACACTGAAGCTTTCTTT
abundance: many; len: 14; d_gene: -; v_gene: TRBV28; j_gene: TRBJ1-1; CDR3aa: CASSLNSGVKTAFF; CDR3nt: TGTGCCAGCAGTTTAAACTCAGGGGTAAAGACAGCTTTCTTT
abundance: many; len: 15; d_gene: TRBD2; v_gene: TRBV20-1; j_gene: TRBJ2-7; CDR3aa: CSASRVAGGEGEQYF; CDR3nt: TGCAGTGCTTCCAGGGTAGCGGGGGGGGAAGGCGAGCAGTACTTC
abundance: few; len: 17; d_gene: TRBD2; v_gene: TRBV12-3/TRBV12-4; j_gene: TRBJ2-5; CDR3aa: CASSFKGLAGAAETQYF; CDR3nt: TGTGCCAGCAGTTTCAAAGGACTAGCGGGGGCGGCAGAGACCCAGTACTTC
abundance: many; len: 13; d_gene: -; v_gene: TRBV14; j_gene: TRBJ2-1; CDR3aa: CASSVQGYNEQFF; CDR3nt: TGTGCCAGCAGCGTCCAGGGTTACAATGAGCAGTTCTTC
abundance: many; len: 13; d_gene: -; v_gene: TRBV6-4; j_gene: TRBJ1-1; CDR3aa: CASSEQGYTEAFF; CDR3nt: TGTGCCAGCAGTGAACAGGGATACACTGAAGCTTTCTTT
abundance: many; len: 14; d_gene: -; v_gene: TRBV5-1; j_gene: TRBJ1-5; CDR3aa: CASSLTQWGEAQHF; CDR3nt: TGCGCCAGCAGCTTAACACAGTGGGGTGAGGCCCAGCATTTT
abundance: medium-sized; len: 14; d_gene: -; v_gene: TRBV12-3/TRBV12-4; j_gene: TRBJ2-2; CDR3aa: CASSHTTDTGELFF; CDR3nt: TGTGCCAGCAGCCATACCACGGACACCGGGGAGCTGTTTTTT
abundance: many; len: 15; d_gene: -; v_gene: TRBV5-1; j_gene: TRBJ1-1; CDR3aa: CASSLELGRNTEAFF; CDR3nt: TGCGCCAGCAGCTTGGAATTGGGGAGGAACACTGAAGCTTTCTTT
abundance: many; len: 14; d_gene: TRBD2; v_gene: TRBV20-1; j_gene: TRBJ2-1; CDR3aa: CSARTSGAYNEQFF; CDR3nt: TGCAGTGCTAGAACCAGCGGGGCTTACAATGAGCAGTTCTTC
abundance: many; len: 14; d_gene: -; v_gene: TRBV20-1; j_gene: TRBJ1-1; CDR3aa: CSARDRGENTEAFF; CDR3nt: TGCAGTGCTAGAGACAGGGGCGAGAACACTGAAGCTTTCTTT
abundance: many; len: 15; d_gene: -; v_gene: TRBV6-6; j_gene: TRBJ1-3; CDR3aa: CASSDPSGIGNTIYF; CDR3nt: TGTGCCAGCAGTGACCCCTCAGGGATCGGAAACACCATATATTTT
abundance: many; len: 14; d_gene: -; v_gene: TRBV10-2; j_gene: TRBJ1-5; CDR3aa: CASSDRRGGQPQHF; CDR3nt: TGCGCCAGCAGTGATCGTCGAGGAGGGCAGCCCCAGCATTTT
abundance: -; len: 13; d_gene: -; v_gene: TRBV19; j_gene: TRBJ1-2; CDR3aa: CASSIPGSYGYTF; CDR3nt: TGTGCCAGTAGTATCCCTGGCAGCTATGGCTACACCTTC
abundance: many; len: 17; d_gene: TRBD2; v_gene: TRBV7-2; j_gene: TRBJ2-4; CDR3aa: CASSLPQAGGSKNIQYF; CDR3nt: TGTGCCAGCAGCTTACCGCAGGCGGGGGGCTCCAAAAACATTCAGTACTTC
abundance: many; len: 13; d_gene: -; v_gene: TRBV20-1; j_gene: TRBJ1-5; CDR3aa: CSAVPGGNQPQHF; CDR3nt: TGCAGTGCCGTTCCAGGGGGCAATCAGCCCCAGCATTTT
abundance: many; len: 15; d_gene: -; v_gene: TRBV5-1; j_gene: TRBJ2-5; CDR3aa: CASSLVDRPQETQYF; CDR3nt: TGCGCCAGCAGCCTAGTTGACAGGCCGCAAGAGACCCAGTACTTC
abundance: many; len: 12; d_gene: -; v_gene: TRBV5-1; j_gene: TRBJ1-1; CDR3aa: CASSEPPEDAFF; CDR3nt: TGCGCCAGCAGCGAACCCCCCGAGGACGCTTTCTTT
abundance: many; len: 13; d_gene: -; v_gene: TRBV5-1; j_gene: TRBJ1-1; CDR3aa: CASSDTGRSEAFF; CDR3nt: TGCGCCAGCAGCGATACAGGTCGGTCTGAAGCTTTCTTT